The 25 T cell receptor beta chains listed next were all sequenced from one sample in a study of beta chain features in type 1 diabetes. These TCRs' antigens remain unknown. Broader study findings: Significant though moderate, a shortening of TCRB CDR3s appeared in all four CD4+ subsets of Type 1 diabetes patients.

Expressed TCRB transcripts were sequenced because the entire RNA isolate underwent reverse transcription. The assay was immunoSEQ multiplex PCR, and TCRdb's table has in-frame clones only and misses some. The table has over 300,000 clones, around 8.5% seen once; the top ten hold roughly 0.99%. Specimen: central memory CD4+ T cells from blood. These receptors came from a man aged 25-40 years with type 1 diabetes.

J is TRBJ1-5 and V is TRBV15, with D maybe TRBD1 (6 bases). The CDR3 length is 14 residues. Trimming shortened V by 5 bases and J by 6 bases, and 14 bases separated the two germline ends. CDR1 is LNHNV, CDR2 YYDKDF, per germline (reference sequence). CDR3 DNA: TGTGCCACCAGCGCCGGCAGGGGTGGTCAGCCCCAGCATTTT. Protein: CATSAGRGGQPQHF.

This clone was detected only a few times. The chain employs TRBV7-2 and TRBJ2-7; the match to TRBD2 covers 14 bases. The ends lost 5 bases at V and 1 base at J; junction bases unmatched: 7. Germline V gene data show CDR1 as SGHTA and CDR2 as FQGNSA. There are 17 residues in the CDR3. CDR3: CASSLTSGGDPSYEQYF. CDR3 in DNA: TGTGCCAGCAGCCTGACTAGCGGGGGGGACCCATCCTACGAGCAGTACTTC.

The rearrangement uses TRBV6-5 and TRBJ1-2; D is undetermined. The CDR3 totals 13 residues. Germline V gives CDR1 MNHEY, CDR2 SVGAGI. V was trimmed by 4 bases and J by 8 bases, leaving 14 bases between them. In DNA, the CDR3 is TGTGCCAGCAGTTTCGGACCGTCTGTCGGCTACACCTTC. Translated: CASSFGPSVGYTF.

This clone has only a few counts. The chain uses TRBV7-2 and TRBJ2-3; weak D call: TRBD2 (5 bases). V was clipped by 6 bases and J by 1 base, with 14 bases between them. CDR3 length: 15 amino acids. Germline assignment: CDR1 SGHTA and CDR2 FQGNSA. The CDR3 coding sequence is TGTGCCAGCAGGGAACTAGGTGTGGGCACAGATACGCAGTATTTT. Translation gives CASRELGVGTDTQYF. The full variable domain, completed using reference TRBV7-2 and TRBJ2-3, is GAGVSQSPSNKVTEKGKDVELRCDPISGHTALYWYRQSLGQGLEFLIYFQGNSAPDKSGLPSDRFSAERTGGSVSTLTIQRTQQEDSAVYLCASRELGVGTDTQYFGPGTRLTVL.

The rearrangement links TRBV9 to TRBJ1-1; D ambiguous. This CDR3 comprises 14 residues. Germline assignment: CDR1 SGDLS and CDR2 YYNGEE. Trimming removed 1 base at V and 4 bases at J, with 11 bases between. The CDR3 sequence: CASSVLPGSTEAFF. CDR3 nucleotide sequence: TGTGCCAGCAGCGTATTACCGGGGAGCACTGAAGCTTTCTTT.

The sample holds a few counts of this clone. This chain connects TRBV28 to TRBJ1-6, with D possibly matching TRBD1 (5 bases). With 2 bases removed from V and 8 bases from J, the gap between germline ends came to 16 bases. The CDR3 is made up of 16 amino acids. Germline loops: CDR1 MDHEN, CDR2 SYDVKM. The CDR3 DNA reads TGTGCCAGCAGTTTAGCAGGGTTCCTGGTAGATTCACCCCTCCACTTT. It is translated as CASSLAGFLVDSPLHF.

This clone has only a few counts. The rearrangement uses TRBV5-6 and TRBJ1-6; possibly TRBD1 for D (5 bases). This CDR3 contains 14 residues. The germline gives CDR1 SGHDT, CDR2 YYEEEE. Trimming cost V 1 base and J 9 bases, with 11 bases left between them. CDR3: CASSLRGSGSPLHF. CDR3 nucleotide sequence: TGTGCCAGCAGCTTGCGGGGCTCGGGTTCACCCCTCCACTTT.

This clone was counted at least ten times. The gene calls are TRBV28 and TRBJ1-6; no clear D. The CDR3 length is 15 residues. Germline V gene data show CDR1 as MDHEN and CDR2 as SYDVKM. Trimming shortened V by 6 bases and J by 0 bases, and 9 bases separated the two germline ends. CDR3 coding DNA: TGTGCCAGCAGACAATCCGGCTCCTATAATTCACCCCTCCACTTT. This gives the protein CASRQSGSYNSPLHF.

The J gene is TRBJ1-1, the V gene TRBV10-3; no firm D call. Trimming took 2 bases from V and 0 from J, leaving 13 bases between them. The CDR3 length is 16 residues. Germline CDR1 is ENHRY and CDR2 is SYGVKD. CDR3 sequence reads: CAISEEAALMNTEAFF. CDR3 coding DNA: TGTGCCATCAGTGAGGAGGCAGCCCTTATGAACACTGAAGCTTTCTTT.

J is TRBJ1-1 and V is TRBV5-1; D gene unclear. V was trimmed by 4 bases and J by 1 base, leaving 11 bases between them. CDR1 is SGHRS and CDR2 is YFSETQ in the germline V gene. The CDR3 contains 14 residues. CDR3 DNA sequence: TGCGCCAGCAGCCCTGCCCAGACGAACACTGAAGCTTTCTTT. Translated: CASSPAQTNTEAFF.

This clone was counted only a few times. The chain is built from TRBV28 and TRBJ1-1; the match to TRBD1 covers 8 bases. V shed 5 bases and J 6 bases; nucleotides not matched to a gene: 5. Germline CDR1 is MDHEN and CDR2 is SYDVKM. The CDR3 runs to 13 residues. CDR3 in amino acids: CASSAPDRAEAFF. The CDR3 bases are TGTGCCAGCAGTGCCCCGGACAGGGCTGAAGCTTTCTTT.

The rearrangement joins TRBV2 to TRBJ2-5; D gene unclear. The germline V gene encodes CDR1 SNHLY and CDR2 FYNNEI. This CDR3 comprises 15 residues. Deletions cut 2 bases from V and 4 bases from J, with 14 bases between. The CDR3 sequence is CASSENGMGVETQYF. In DNA form, the CDR3 reads TGTGCCAGCAGTGAAAACGGCATGGGCGTAGAGACCCAGTACTTC.

This clone was picked up many times. The chain is built from TRBV7-2 and TRBJ2-1; D is unclear. The V and J ends lost 1 base and 7 bases respectively, with 8 bases between them. In germline, CDR1 is SGHTA, CDR2 FQGNSA. This CDR3 spans 13 amino acids. CDR3 amino acids: CASSLVVANEQFF. DNA for the CDR3: TGTGCCAGCAGCTTAGTCGTGGCGAATGAGCAGTTCTTC.

This clone was seen a few times. The J gene is TRBJ1-5, the V gene TRBV6-5; 7 positions match TRBD1. Germline CDR1 reads MNHEY; CDR2 reads SVGAGI. This CDR3 is 12 amino acids long. V shed 4 bases, J shed 6 bases, and the junction held 0 bases outside the gene matches. The CDR3 is CASSSGGQPQHF. The CDR3 bases are TGTGCCAGCAGTTCAGGGGGTCAGCCCCAGCATTTT.

This clone was observed a few times. The V gene is TRBV10-2, the J gene TRBJ2-3; 8 bases line up with TRBD2. The CDR3 is 15 amino acids. Germline CDR1 WSHSY, CDR2 SAAADI. V dropped 8 bases and J dropped 2; count of bases not matched to a gene: 9. CDR3 protein: CASGLGGGTTDTQYF. DNA for the CDR3: TGCGCCAGCGGCCTTGGCGGGGGGACCACAGATACGCAGTATTTT.

As concerns this clone: Other DNA sequences within the sample encode an identical CDR3. The chain employs TRBV30 and TRBJ1-6; TRBD1 agrees at 7 bases. CDR1 and CDR2 from the germline V gene are GTSNPN and SVGIG (reference sequence). V was pared by 2 bases and J by 6 bases, with 1 base of the junction left unmatched. The CDR3 is 13 residues long. CDR3 nucleotides: TGTGCCTGGAGTCGGGACAGTAATTCACCCCTCCACTTT. This gives the protein CAWSRDSNSPLHF.

The chain couples TRBV5-1 to TRBJ2-1, with 12 bases that match TRBD2. Losses at the gene ends were 0 bases for V and 4 bases for J; bases not matched to a gene: 2. The CDR3 length is 16 residues. CDR1 and CDR2 (germline): SGHRS, YFSETQ. The DNA for the CDR3 is TGCGCCAGCAGCTTGGGTGGGACTAGCGGGTACAATGAGCAGTTCTTC. It codes for CASSLGGTSGYNEQFF. The entire variable domain, with the rest obtained from reference TRBV5-1 and TRBJ2-1, is as follows: KAGVTQTPRYLIKTRGQQVTLSCSPISGHRSVSWYQQTPGQGLQFLFEYFSETQRNKGNFPGRFSGRQFSNSRSEMNVSTLELGDSALYLCASSLGGTSGYNEQFFGPGTRLTVL.

The genes are TRBV27 and TRBJ1-2; 7 bases match TRBD1. V lost 3 bases, J lost 3 bases, and 4 bases stayed unmatched. This CDR3 has 14 amino acids. Per germline, CDR1 MNHEY and CDR2 SMNVEV (reference sequence). Here the CDR3 DNA reads TGTGCCAGCAGTTTTTCAGGGGGTGACTATGGCTACACCTTC. As protein: CASSFSGGDYGYTF.

This chain connects TRBV30 to TRBJ1-2; D not resolved. The CDR3 length is 12 residues. Trimming pared 4 bases from V and 4 bases from J, leaving 10 bases between. CDR1 and CDR2 (germline): GTSNPN, SVGIG (reference sequence). The CDR3 region is CAWNRLGYGYTF. The CDR3, as DNA: TGTGCCTGGAATAGGTTAGGCTATGGCTACACCTTC. The full variable domain, completed using reference TRBV30 and TRBJ1-2, is SQTIHQWPATLVQPVGSPLSLECTVEGTSNPNLYWYRQAAGRGLQLLFYSVGIGQISSEVPQNLSASRPQDRQFILSSKKLLLSDSGFYLCAWNRLGYGYTFGSGTRLTVV.

This clone was detected a few times. The chain is built from TRBV7-9 and TRBJ2-1, with D possibly TRBD2 on 5 matching bases. The CDR3 spans 12 residues. From germline, CDR1 is SEHNR and CDR2 FQNEAQ (reference sequence). V was clipped by 5 bases and J by 6 bases, with 8 bases between them. The CDR3 spells CASSLGLNEQFF. CDR3 sequence (DNA): TGTGCCAGCAGCCTCGGACTCAATGAGCAGTTCTTC.

The chain links TRBV7-2 to TRBJ1-2; 7 positions agree with TRBD1. V lost 7 bases and J lost 8; bases outside the gene matches: 10. The CDR3 contains 13 residues. Germline loops: CDR1 SGHTA, CDR2 FQGNSA. The CDR3 bases are TGTGCCAGCACTATGAACAGGGGCTGGGGCTACACCTTC. Residues: CASTMNRGWGYTF.

Note on this clone: Distinct nucleotide sequences in the sample also encode this CDR3. The chain carries TRBV7-2 and TRBJ2-1; D is ambiguous. This CDR3 contains 13 residues. Deletions cut 5 bases from V and 4 bases from J, with 9 bases between. Germline V CDR1 and CDR2: SGHTA, FQGNSA. CDR3 DNA sequence: TGTGCCAGCAGCCAGCGAGAGTACAATGAGCAGTTCTTC. Translation gives CASSQREYNEQFF.

In its sample, this clone was seen a few times. The CDR3: CSALLQETQYF. The CDR3 nucleotides are TGCAGTGCCTTACTCCAAGAGACCCAGTACTTC. The chain has TRBV20-1 and TRBJ2-5; D call uncertain. Germline V gene data show CDR1 as DFQATT and CDR2 as SNEGSKA (reference sequence). Trimming stripped 6 bases from V and 1 base from J, with 6 bases between. There are 11 residues in the CDR3.

This clone was found many times. V and J are TRBV2 and TRBJ2-5, with 7 bases matching TRBD1. The CDR3 has 13 amino acids. V shed 9 bases, J shed 3 bases, and the junction held 7 bases outside the gene matches. Germline CDR1 reads SNHLY; CDR2 reads FYNNEI. CDR3 protein: CASQGQIEETQYF. The CDR3 coding sequence is TGTGCCAGTCAGGGACAGATCGAAGAGACCCAGTACTTC.

V gene TRBV30 combines with J gene TRBJ2-7; 7 bases map to TRBD1. V dropped 4 bases and J dropped 2; count of bases not matched to a gene: 8. The CDR3 is made up of 14 amino acids. The V gene's germline CDR1 is GTSNPN and CDR2 SVGIG (reference sequence). The CDR3 reads CAWKARQGTYEQYF. The CDR3 DNA is TGTGCCTGGAAAGCCAGACAGGGTACCTACGAGCAGTACTTC.